The rows below give T cell receptor beta chains drawn from one sample of a study of cytomegalovirus exposure and HLA in healthy donors. Data came from immunoSEQ multiplex PCR; TCRdb stores just in-frame clones and leaves some out. The table lists approximately 160,000 clones, under 90% of them singletons. Sequencing was carried out using PBMCs. The receptors were gathered from a male donor in good health and CMV-seronegative. CDR3s include the opening cysteine and the closing phenylalanine or tryptophan. The D gene is left open where the match is weak. Clone sizes are given selectively: once, few, many, or a class where the clone is expanded.

>TRBV29-1|TRBD1|TRBJ2-7|.
CSVFDRVQEQYF
TGCAGCGTTTTCGACAGGGTGCAGGAGCAGTACTTC
>TRBV27|.|TRBJ2-5|.
CASSLGFSGETQYF
TGTGCCAGCAGTTTAGGGTTCTCAGGGGAGACCCAGTACTTC
>TRBV5-1|TRBD1|TRBJ1-2|.
CASSEGRDRVYGYTF
TGCGCCAGCAGCGAGGGCCGGGACAGGGTCTATGGCTACACCTTC
>TRBV2|.|TRBJ2-7|.
CASTDLNEQYF
TGTGCCAGCACAGATCTGAATGAGCAGTACTTC
>TRBV28|.|TRBJ1-2|.
CASHAQINYGYTF
TGTGCCAGCCACGCCCAGATCAACTATGGCTACACCTTC
>TRBV7-9|.|TRBJ1-3|few
CASSFTNMAGNTIYF
TGTGCCAGCAGCTTCACCAACATGGCTGGAAACACCATATATTTT
>TRBV27|TRBD2|TRBJ2-1|.
CASSLPYSGKGEQFF
TGTGCCAGCAGTTTACCCTATAGCGGGAAAGGTGAGCAGTTCTTC
>TRBV7-2|.|TRBJ1-5|once
CASSPQRYQPQHF
TGTGCCAGCAGCCCCCAGAGGTATCAGCCCCAGCATTTT
>TRBV28|TRBD2|TRBJ2-2|once
CASSGGGSNTGELFF
TGTGCCAGCAGTGGGGGGGGGAGCAACACCGGGGAGCTGTTTTTT
>TRBV6-1|.|TRBJ2-3|.
CASTRGSAYHTQYF
TGTGCCAGCACTCGAGGGTCAGCGTACCATACGCAGTATTTT
>TRBV7-9|TRBD1|TRBJ2-7|.
CASSAAGTGIYQRAYEQYF
TGTGCCAGCAGCGCCGCCGGGACAGGGATCTACCAGCGGGCCTACGAGCAGTACTTC
>TRBV14|.|TRBJ1-6|.
CASSQVFGNSPLHF
TGTGCCAGCAGCCAAGTTTTTGGCAATTCACCCCTCCACTTT
>TRBV6-5|TRBD2|TRBJ2-5|.
CASNQLAGLPETQYF
TGTGCCAGCAACCAACTAGCGGGGCTCCCAGAGACCCAGTACTTC
>TRBV6-1|.|TRBJ2-4|few
CASSEYQLAKNIQYF
TGTGCCAGCAGTGAATATCAGTTAGCCAAAAACATTCAGTACTTC
>TRBV18|.|TRBJ1-2|few
CASSPLAFGTEGPLGYTF
TGTGCCAGCTCACCACTTGCTTTCGGGACGGAGGGTCCCCTAGGCTACACCTTC
>TRBV5-1|TRBD2|TRBJ2-3|.
CASSLGLAGGKSTDTQYF
TGCGCCAGCAGCTTGGGGCTAGCGGGGGGGAAAAGCACAGATACGCAGTATTTT
>TRBV25-1|.|TRBJ1-1|few
CASSEVGGNTEAFF
TGTGCCAGCAGTGAGGTCGGGGGTAACACTGAAGCTTTCTTT
>TRBV11-2|TRBD1|TRBJ1-1|.
CASSVEGASTEAFF
TGTGCCAGCAGCGTAGAGGGGGCGAGCACTGAAGCTTTCTTT
>TRBV7-9|.|TRBJ1-2|.
CASSLPLRGNYGYTF
TGTGCCAGCAGCTTACCTCTCAGGGGTAACTATGGCTACACCTTC
>TRBV6-1|.|TRBJ1-5|few
CASSRGHNERQPQHF
TGTGCCAGCAGTAGGGGACATAACGAACGGCAGCCCCAGCATTTT
>TRBV28|.|TRBJ2-4|.
CASSPLTDPPLRLAKNIQYF
TGTGCCAGCAGCCCCCTGACAGACCCACCACTACGTCTAGCCAAAAACATTCAGTACTTC
>TRBV7-9|TRBD2|TRBJ2-3|.
CSSSRMSGRSTDTQYF
TGTTCCAGCAGCCGGATGAGCGGGAGGTCCACAGATACGCAGTATTTT
>TRBV5-1|.|TRBJ1-5|few
CASSLFSDQPQHF
TGCGCCAGCAGCTTGTTTAGCGATCAGCCCCAGCATTTT
>TRBV5-1|.|TRBJ1-4|.
CASSRSSIRNNEKLFF
TGCGCCAGCAGCCGGAGCTCTATCCGGAATAATGAAAAACTGTTTTTT
>TRBV7-3|.|TRBJ1-1|once
CASSRQVNTEAFF
TGTGCCAGCAGCCGACAGGTGAACACTGAAGCTTTCTTT
>TRBV5-7|.|TRBJ1-6|.
CASSGRGASPLHF
TGTGCCAGCAGCGGCAGGGGAGCCTCACCCCTCCACTTT
>TRBV9|.|TRBJ1-1|.
CASSLAGNTEAFF
TGTGCCAGCAGCCTGGCAGGGAACACTGAAGCTTTCTTT
>TRBV5-5|TRBD2|TRBJ2-7|.
CASSEAGGPYEQYF
TGTGCCAGCAGCGAGGCGGGAGGGCCCTACGAGCAGTACTTC
>TRBV27|TRBD1|TRBJ2-1|.
CASMPGQGKYNEQFF
TGTGCCAGCATGCCTGGACAGGGGAAATACAATGAGCAGTTCTTC
>TRBV10-3|TRBD1|TRBJ2-7|.
CAISDPGTGFYEQYF
TGTGCCATCAGTGACCCCGGGACAGGGTTCTACGAGCAGTACTTC
>TRBV7-8|TRBD2|TRBJ2-1|.
CASSLAVSAGGSNEQFF
TGTGCCAGCAGCTTAGCCGTCTCGGCGGGGGGGTCAAATGAGCAGTTCTTC
>TRBV11-2|.|TRBJ2-2|.
CASSLVETGELFF
TGTGCCAGCAGCTTAGTAGAGACCGGGGAGCTGTTTTTT
>TRBV29-1|TRBD2|TRBJ2-1|.
CSVALRESGEQFF
TGCAGCGTAGCTTTGCGGGAGTCGGGTGAGCAGTTCTTC
>TRBV7-3|.|TRBJ2-7|.
CASSLGGRTEQYF
TGTGCCAGCAGCTTAGGCGGAAGAACAGAGCAGTACTTC
>TRBV9|.|TRBJ2-4|.
CASEGSEKNIQYF
TGTGCCAGCGAGGGCAGCGAGAAAAACATTCAGTACTTC
>TRBV7-6|TRBD1|TRBJ2-7|few
CASSLEPTGGLSFYEQYF
TGTGCCAGCAGCTTAGAGCCGACAGGGGGCCTTTCCTTTTACGAGCAGTACTTC
>TRBV5-1|TRBD1|TRBJ1-1|.
CASSLHRQGGTEAFF
TGCGCCAGCAGCTTGCACCGACAGGGCGGCACTGAAGCTTTCTTT
>TRBV9|TRBD2|TRBJ2-5|.
CASSVGTSGGETQYF
TGTGCCAGCAGCGTAGGGACTAGCGGGGGAGAGACCCAGTACTTC
>TRBV5-6|TRBD1|TRBJ1-1|.
CASSLGGQGWAYTEAFF
TGTGCCAGCAGCTTGGGGGGACAGGGGTGGGCGTACACTGAAGCTTTCTTT
>TRBV9|.|TRBJ1-1|.
CASSVVPLKGAGAEAFF
TGTGCCAGCAGCGTAGTTCCCCTAAAGGGAGCCGGCGCTGAAGCTTTCTTT
>TRBV5-4|.|TRBJ1-5|.
CASSPRRRNNQPQHF
TGTGCCAGCAGCCCCAGAAGGAGGAACAATCAGCCCCAGCATTTT
>TRBV19|TRBD1|TRBJ1-2|.
CASNPGTGYLTYGYTF
TGTGCCAGTAACCCCGGGACAGGGTATTTGACCTATGGCTACACCTTC
>TRBV28|.|TRBJ1-2|.
CASDNRESYTF
TGTGCCAGCGATAACAGGGAAAGCTACACCTTC
>TRBV30|.|TRBJ1-3|few
CAWSHVGAGSGNTIYF
TGTGCCTGGAGTCACGTGGGGGCCGGCTCTGGAAACACCATATATTTT
>TRBV28|.|TRBJ1-3|once
CASSPPVGDSGNTIYF
TGTGCCAGCAGCCCTCCCGTGGGAGACTCTGGAAACACCATATATTTT
>TRBV6-5|TRBD1|TRBJ2-5|.
CASSYLGTGRETQYF
TGTGCCAGCAGTTACCTCGGGACAGGGAGAGAGACCCAGTACTTC
>TRBV9|.|TRBJ2-7|.
CASSVSGAASYEQYF
TGTGCCAGCAGCGTCTCAGGGGCAGCAAGCTACGAGCAGTACTTC
>TRBV14|.|TRBJ1-5|.
CASILDPDQPQHF
TGTGCCAGCATCCTAGACCCGGATCAGCCCCAGCATTTT
>TRBV4-1|.|TRBJ1-4|.
CASTAEGGGLSEKLFF
TGCGCCAGCACCGCAGAGGGGGGGGGATTAAGTGAAAAACTGTTTTTT
>TRBV19|.|TRBJ2-7|.
CASGRWDVGGSYEQYF
TGTGCCAGTGGACGGTGGGACGTGGGGGGCTCCTACGAGCAGTACTTC
>TRBV18|TRBD1|TRBJ1-2|.
CASSPQAGTEKGYTF
TGTGCCAGCTCACCCCAAGCCGGGACAGAGAAGGGCTACACCTTC
>TRBV5-4|.|TRBJ2-7|.
CASRRDTNSYEQYF
TGTGCCAGCCGAAGGGACACCAACTCCTACGAGCAGTACTTC
>TRBV19|TRBD2|TRBJ2-7|.
CASSRAGPNSYEQYF
TGTGCCAGTAGCCGAGCGGGACCAAACTCCTACGAGCAGTACTTC
>TRBV19|.|TRBJ1-2|.
CASSIDRGDYYGYTF
TGTGCCAGTAGTATAGATCGAGGGGACTACTATGGCTACACCTTC
>TRBV18|TRBD1|TRBJ1-1|.
CASSLEGTENTEAFF
TGTGCCAGCTCGCTGGAAGGGACAGAGAACACTGAAGCTTTCTTT